Below are 4 T cell receptor beta chains sequenced from a single sample in a study of shared clonotypes between healthy human individuals. The method was immunoSEQ multiplex PCR; TCRdb's version includes in-frame clones alone and lacks a portion of them. This table has 700,000 or so clones, 72% appearing once. The sample comprised memory CD4+ T cells sorted from blood. Subset of the sample: CD45RA-negative fraction. These receptors came from a woman aged 25 to 39 in good health.

This chain joins TRBV28 and TRBJ1-5; 8 bases map to TRBD1. The CDR3 runs 17 residues. Losses at the gene ends were 2 bases for V and 2 bases for J; bases not matched to a gene: 8. CDR1 MDHEN and CDR2 SYDVKM come from the germline V gene. The CDR3 DNA follows: TGTGCCAGCAGTTTACCCCCCGCAGGGGGCGGCAATCAGCCCCAGCATTTT. This codes for CASSLPPAGGGNQPQHF.

V is TRBV29-1 and J is TRBJ1-4; TRBD1 might be the D (5 bases). Germline V lookup: CDR1 SQVTM, CDR2 ANQGSEA. This CDR3 has 14 amino acids. Trimming took 6 bases from V and 8 from J, leaving 19 bases between them. CDR3 protein: CSVSRQQAGEKLFF. The CDR3 DNA reads as TGCAGCGTATCCAGGCAGCAGGCAGGGGAAAAACTGTTTTTT.

This chain uses TRBV5-1 with TRBJ1-1; 7 nucleotides line up with TRBD1. This CDR3 spans 15 amino acids. The germline V gene encodes CDR1 SGHRS and CDR2 YFSETQ. The junction had 5 bases not matched to a gene; V was cut back by 3 bases and J by 0 bases. The chain's CDR3 is CASSSGTVMNTEAFF. In DNA, the CDR3 is TGCGCCAGCAGCTCCGGGACAGTCATGAACACTGAAGCTTTCTTT.

This rearrangement joins TRBV11-3 to TRBJ1-1; 8 nucleotides align to TRBD1. The CDR3 length is 15 residues. Trimming took 1 base from V and 0 from J; bases not matched to a gene: 1. The germline CDR1 and CDR2 sequences are SGHNT and YENEEA. DNA for the CDR3: TGTGCCAGCAGCTTAGGGACAGGGCTGAACACTGAAGCTTTCTTT. Its translation: CASSLGTGLNTEAFF. Full variable domain (missing parts from reference TRBV11-3 and TRBJ1-1): EAGVVQSPRYKIIEKKQPVAFWCNPISGHNTLYWYLQNLGQGPELLIRYENEEAVDDSQLPKDRFSAERLKGVDSTLKIQPAELGDSAVYLCASSLGTGLNTEAFFGQGTRLTVV.